This T cell receptor beta chain comes out of a study of OX40 agonist ivuxolimab in advanced cancers. About the study: Earlier treatment with anti-PD-1, anti-PD-L1 or anti-CTLA-4 was permitted, and about 40% had received some. One hepatocellular carcinoma and two cutaneous melanoma patients partially responded.

For this clone: Its antigen remains unknown.

Only in-frame clones appear in the TCRdb table, and some are missing; sequencing was by immunoSEQ multiplex PCR. The top ten clones hold 6.9% of a sample with some 80,000 clones, roughly 88% of them seen once. Study-level points and caveats: Both blood CD4+ and CD8+ T cells showed clonal growth by week 6 at 0.1 to 3.0 mg/kg. Relative to CD4+ cells, CD8+ T cells on average had more expanded clones.

The germline V gene encodes CDR1 MNHNY and CDR2 SVGAGI (reference sequence). After removal of 6 bases from V and 2 bases from J, the junction contained 3 bases not matched to a gene. This CDR3 is built from 14 residues. The clonotype comes from an adult with an advanced solid tumor such as melanoma, head and neck, liver or kidney cancer. The chain has TRBV6-6 and TRBJ2-2; 7 bases match TRBD2. Sequencing used CD4+ or CD8+ T cells sorted from blood, obtained in a trial of the OX40 agonist ivuxolimab. The CDR3 loop reads CASRLAVNTGELFF. The CDR3 coding sequence is TGTGCCAGCAGGCTAGCGGTAAACACCGGGGAGCTGTTTTTT.